This T cell receptor beta chain was profiled in a study of blood T cell repertoires in COVID-19. The CDR3 is 13 amino acids. CDR1 and CDR2 (germline): KGHSH, LQKENI. V was trimmed by 4 bases and J by 3 bases, leaving 7 bases between them. Some clones are missing from TCRdb's copy, which holds only in-frame ones; the method was immunoSEQ multiplex PCR. The table lists hundreds of thousands of clones, 85% of them singletons. This chain uses TRBV18 with TRBJ1-5; maybe TRBD1 (6 bases). The source of this sequence is a woman between 45 and 60 years old with acute COVID-19. Sequenced input: PBMCs or T cells enriched from blood (not recorded which). CDR3 DNA sequence: TGTGCCAGCTCACAGGGGGACAATCAGCCCCAGCATTTT. As protein: CASSQGDNQPQHF.